The clone carrying this TCR beta chain occurred many times. Its antigen is as yet unknown. Sorted libraries came from about a million CD4+ or CD8+ T cells. The sample originates from a study of neurological immune-mediated disorders. Study results and caveats: Multiple sclerosis, the disease with the least TCR clonal expansion, fell below healthy controls, whereas HTLV-1-associated myelopathy showed the most.

The germline CDR1 and CDR2 sequences are SGHRS and YFSETQ. Unmatched junction bases numbered 7, after V lost 1 base and J lost 6 bases. The CDR3 spans 15 residues. Every sequencing run produced over 180 million TCR-beta sequences that came from 15-18 subjects. TCRdb re-called the 5' RACE reads with MiXCR, one entry per CDR3 protein. The sample yields 35,000 to 40,000 distinct CDR3 sequences, roughly 10% seen once. The sequence was collected from a young woman with HTLV-1-associated myelopathy (HAM/TSP). Sequenced: CD4+ T cells from blood. This chain links TRBV5-1 with TRBJ2-3; 8 bases agree with TRBD2. CDR3 residues: CASSLPGGAKDTQYF. The CDR3 DNA reads TGCGCCAGCAGCTTGCCGGGGGGGGCCAAGGATACGCAGTATTTT.